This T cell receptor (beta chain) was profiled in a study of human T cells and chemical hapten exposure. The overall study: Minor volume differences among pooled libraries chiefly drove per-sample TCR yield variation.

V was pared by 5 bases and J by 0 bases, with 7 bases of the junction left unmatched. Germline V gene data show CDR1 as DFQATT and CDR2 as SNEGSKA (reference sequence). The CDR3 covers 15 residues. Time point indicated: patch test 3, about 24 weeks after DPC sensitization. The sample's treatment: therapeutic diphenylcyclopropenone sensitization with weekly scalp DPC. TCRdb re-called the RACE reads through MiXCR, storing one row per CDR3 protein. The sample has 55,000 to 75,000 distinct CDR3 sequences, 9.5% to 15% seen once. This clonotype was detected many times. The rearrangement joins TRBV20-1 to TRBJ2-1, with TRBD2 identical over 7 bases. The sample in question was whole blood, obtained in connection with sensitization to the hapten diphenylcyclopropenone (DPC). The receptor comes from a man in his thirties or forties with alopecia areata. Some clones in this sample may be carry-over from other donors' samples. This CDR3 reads CSAPRGGSSYNEQFF. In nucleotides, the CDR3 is TGCAGTGCTCCCCGGGGCGGGAGCTCCTACAATGAGCAGTTCTTC.